These 29 T cell receptor beta chains came from one sample sequenced in a study of response to subunit inactivated influenza vaccine (dated by TCRdb to the late 2010s). The receptor library was made with RT-PCR. The run used an Illumina HiSeq 2500. The public reads were reprocessed in TCRdb via fastp at Q25 and MiXCR, keeping in-frame beta chains. Each entry merges the rows of one CDR3 protein and shows their most common DNA and genes. The sample table contains more than 600,000 distinct CDR3 sequences; only one count was recorded for around a sixth of them. In total, the top ten clones hold around 9.9% of the sample. Sequencing used PBMCs from blood, obtained more than 4 days after vaccination. The receptors here all came from a man aged 45 to 65 who received an inactivated influenza vaccine. Donor details come from another sample of the same person, matched by shared clones.

This clonotype turned up a few times. The chain uses TRBV5-1 and TRBJ1-1; the D is unclear. Trimming removed 2 bases from V and 1 base from J, with 12 bases in between. This CDR3 is 15 amino acids long. The germline gives CDR1 SGHRS, CDR2 YFSETQ. CDR3 sequence (DNA): TGCGCCAGCAGCTTACTAACATCTCGGAACACTGAAGCTTTCTTT. Translation gives CASSLLTSRNTEAFF.

The table lists this clonotype with a few counts. V and J are TRBV20-1 and TRBJ1-6; TRBD1 matches 7 bases. This CDR3 contains 14 residues. The germline V gene encodes CDR1 DFQATT and CDR2 SNEGSKA (reference sequence). V trimming: 5 bases; J trimming: 6 bases; junction bases outside the gene matches: 7. As DNA, the CDR3 is TGCAGTGCTCGACTAGGGACAGTTAATTCACCCCTCCACTTT. Translated, it gives CSARLGTVNSPLHF.

This rearrangement joins TRBV10-3 to TRBJ2-5, with D unresolved. The CDR3 is 12 residues long. CDR1 and CDR2 (germline): ENHRY, SYGVKD. V dropped 3 bases and J dropped 5 bases, with 7 bases sitting between them. The CDR3 sequence: CAISETGETQYF. CDR3 nucleotide sequence: TGTGCCATCAGTGAAACTGGGGAGACCCAGTACTTC.

This rearrangement joins TRBV11-2 to TRBJ2-7; 9 bases fit TRBD2. J was trimmed by 3 bases and V by 4 bases; bases with no gene match: 7. This CDR3 is 15 amino acids long. From germline, CDR1 is SGHAT and CDR2 FQNNGV. CDR3 DNA sequence: TGTGCCAGCAGCTCCTCGCGGGGGGGCCTCTACGAGCAGTACTTC. It yields the protein CASSSSRGGLYEQYF.

For this clonotype: The junction and the germline gene differ at one end; a read error may be behind it. The chain links TRBV10-1 to TRBJ1-1; 8 bases match TRBD1. Germline V gene data show CDR1 as WNHNN and CDR2 as SYGVQD (reference sequence). The CDR3 is 13 amino acids. The CDR3 region has the DNA TGCACCAGCAGTTTAACAGGGGGTACTGAAGCTTTCTTT. Its translation is CTSSLTGGTEAFF.

This chain links TRBV20-1 with TRBJ1-1; TRBD1 might be the D (5 bases). With 0 bases removed from V and 1 base from J, the gap between germline ends came to 9 bases. This CDR3 has 14 amino acids. The germline V gene has CDR1 DFQATT and CDR2 SNEGSKA (reference sequence). CDR3 DNA sequence: TGCAGTGCTAGAGATGACAGCCAGAACACTGAAGCTTTCTTT. Amino acid sequence: CSARDDSQNTEAFF.

This rearrangement joins TRBV9 to TRBJ2-1; a possible D gene is TRBD2 (6 bases). The CDR3 runs 16 residues. Per germline, CDR1 SGDLS and CDR2 YYNGEE. The V gene lost 0 bases and the J gene lost 3 bases, with 13 bases spanning the gap. As DNA, the CDR3 is TGTGCCAGCAGCGTAGGCGGGGACGGCCGCTACAATGAGCAGTTCTTC. Translated: CASSVGGDGRYNEQFF.

The V call is TRBV6-1, the J call TRBJ1-6; a possible D gene is TRBD1 (5 bases). Germline loops: CDR1 MNHNS, CDR2 SASEGT. Trimming removed 5 bases from V and 6 bases from J, with 14 bases in between. This CDR3 spans 15 amino acids. The CDR3 loop is CASSRVQEVNSPLHF. CDR3 DNA sequence: TGTGCCAGCAGTAGGGTACAGGAGGTTAATTCACCCCTCCACTTT.

This clonotype was seen just once. The V and J genes are TRBV5-1 and TRBJ2-6; TRBD1 is a possible D gene (7 bases). This CDR3 has 18 amino acids. Trimming pared 4 bases from V and 1 base from J, leaving 18 bases between. Germline lookup yields CDR1 SGHRS and CDR2 YFSETQ. The CDR3 protein is CASSPTRGAGSGANVLTF. In DNA, the CDR3 is TGCGCCAGCAGCCCTACCAGGGGGGCAGGGTCTGGGGCCAACGTCCTGACTTTC.

V gene TRBV12-3 or TRBV12-4 combines with J gene TRBJ2-7; TRBD2 matches at 8 bases. This CDR3 spans 14 amino acids. Trimming took 5 bases from V and 1 from J; bases not matched to a gene: 4. CDR3 region: CASSQAGASYEQYF. The DNA for the CDR3 is TGTGCCAGCAGTCAAGCGGGAGCATCCTACGAGCAGTACTTC.

This sequence joins TRBV14 and TRBJ2-2; 9 positions match TRBD2. Trimming cost V 1 base and J 4 bases; bases outside gene matches: 4. Germline lookup yields CDR1 SGHDN and CDR2 FVKESK. The CDR3 is 16 amino acids. Here the CDR3 reads CASSQGTSVSTGELFF. The CDR3 coding sequence is TGTGCCAGCAGCCAAGGGACTAGCGTCAGCACCGGGGAGCTGTTTTTT.

J is TRBJ2-1 and V is TRBV7-2; D is uncertain. In germline, CDR1 is SGHTA, CDR2 FQGNSA. CDR3 length equals 12 residues. V shed 5 bases and J shed 10 bases, with 12 bases lying between them. CDR3 protein: CASSTGGWEQFF. The CDR3 DNA sequence: TGTGCCAGCAGCACGGGTGGTTGGGAGCAGTTCTTC.

The chain employs TRBV6-5 and TRBJ2-7; TRBD1 matches at 7 bases. The CDR3 totals 15 residues. Trimming removed 4 bases from V and 2 bases from J; junction bases left unmatched: 8. Germline values: CDR1 MNHEY, CDR2 SVGAGI. CDR3 DNA sequence: TGTGCCAGCAGTTCCGGACAGGCCCTTACCTACGAGCAGTACTTC. Its translation is CASSSGQALTYEQYF.

The rearrangement joins TRBV20-1 to TRBJ2-7; TRBD1 matches at 10 bases. The V segment lost 3 bases and the J segment 3 bases; nucleotides outside the gene matches: 5. In germline, CDR1 is DFQATT, CDR2 SNEGSKA (reference sequence). This CDR3 comprises 14 residues. CDR3 region: CSARETGGNYEQYF. Here the CDR3 DNA reads TGCAGTGCTAGGGAGACAGGGGGCAACTACGAGCAGTACTTC.

Here the CDR3 DNA reads TGTGCCAGCTCACCTAACAGCGCGAACACCGGGGAGCTGTTTTTT. Residues: CASSPNSANTGELFF. The chain uses TRBV18 and TRBJ2-2, with no clear D. There are 15 residues in the CDR3. Germline values: CDR1 KGHSH, CDR2 LQKENI. V shed 3 bases and J shed 0 bases, with 8 bases lying between them.

This clonotype has at least ten counts. The gene calls are TRBV5-1 and TRBJ1-2, with D possibly being TRBD1 (5 bases). This CDR3 has 11 amino acids. Germline-derived CDR1 and CDR2 are SGHRS and YFSETQ. Between the trimmed V and J ends, which lost 4 bases and 8 bases, there was a span of 9 bases. The chain's CDR3 is CASSGSGGYTF. The CDR3 region has the DNA TGCGCCAGCAGCGGATCAGGGGGCTACACCTTC.

This clonotype occurred a few times. J is TRBJ2-3 and V is TRBV6-1; D assignment may be TRBD1 or TRBD2 (5 bases each). This CDR3 contains 15 residues. Germline V gene lookup returns CDR1 MNHNS and CDR2 SASEGT. Trimming removed 6 bases from V and 3 bases from J, with 16 bases in between. The CDR3, as DNA: TGTGCCAGCAGCCCCCCGGGGCGCAGAACAGATACGCAGTATTTT. This sequence encodes CASSPPGRRTDTQYF.

This clonotype has just a few counts. This chain joins TRBV29-1 and TRBJ1-1; D not certain. With 0 bases removed from V and 8 bases from J, the gap between germline ends came to 13 bases. The germline gives CDR1 SQVTM, CDR2 ANQGSEA. The CDR3 runs to 13 residues. The CDR3, as DNA: TGCAGCGTTGAAGATCTCGGGGTTTTCGAAGCTTTCTTT. As protein: CSVEDLGVFEAFF.

The chain combines TRBV7-8 with TRBJ2-6, with 8 bases matching TRBD1. The CDR3 extends over 17 amino acids. Germline V gene sequence: CDR1 SGHVS, CDR2 FQNEAQ. With 5 bases clipped from V and 0 bases from J, the junction kept 6 bases outside the gene matches. CDR3 DNA: TGTGCCAGCAGCCCGGACAGGGCTCGCTCTGGGGCCAACGTCCTGACTTTC. Translating it yields CASSPDRARSGANVLTF.

The chain links TRBV7-3 to TRBJ2-3, with D uncertain. Per germline, CDR1 SGHTA and CDR2 FQGTGA. Between the trimmed V and J ends, which lost 0 bases and 2 bases, there was a span of 3 bases. This CDR3 region has 13 residues. The CDR3 protein is CASSLTTTDTQYF. The CDR3 nucleotides read TGTGCCAGCAGCTTAACGACCACAGATACGCAGTATTTT.

There are a few counts of this clonotype. V usage is TRBV5-8 and J usage is TRBJ2-7; D remains unclear. In germline, CDR1 is SGHTS, CDR2 YDEGEE. Trimming removed 5 bases at V and 0 bases at J, with 18 bases between. The CDR3 totals 16 residues. DNA for the CDR3: TGTGCCAGCAGTCGGGCCAGTTGGTTAAGCTCCTACGAGCAGTACTTC. Translated, it gives CASSRASWLSSYEQYF.

This clonotype was detected only a few times. The chain recombines TRBV5-6 with TRBJ1-1, with unresolved D. The germline V gene has CDR1 SGHDT and CDR2 YYEEEE. The CDR3 is 12 residues long. The V end was cut by 4 bases, the J end by 6 bases, with 10 bases between. CDR3 DNA: TGTGCCAGCAGCCCTGGCTTTTCTGAAGCTTTCTTT. It translates to CASSPGFSEAFF.

This clonotype was detected only a few times. The chain combines TRBV5-1 with TRBJ2-7; the D is unclear. In germline, CDR1 is SGHRS, CDR2 YFSETQ. Trimming cost V 3 bases and J 4 bases, with 14 bases left between them. There are 14 residues in the CDR3. CDR3 loop: CASSSPPSLYEQYF. CDR3 in DNA: TGCGCCAGCAGCTCCCCGCCTTCGCTATACGAGCAGTACTTC.

The chain links TRBV6-5 to TRBJ2-1; D ambiguous. Germline V gene data show CDR1 as MNHEY and CDR2 as SVGAGI. The CDR3 runs to 14 residues. V was pared by 5 bases and J by 9 bases, with 17 bases between. The CDR3 DNA sequence: TGTGCCAGCAGTACCGATACCCCAGGCCGTGAGCAGTTCTTC. Amino acids: CASSTDTPGREQFF.

This clonotype occurred a few times. The CDR3 DNA sequence: TGTGCCAGCAGCCAAGATATTGGCTCTCACTCCTACGAGCAGTACTTC. Translated: CASSQDIGSHSYEQYF. The rearrangement joins TRBV3-1 to TRBJ2-7; D is uncertain. From germline, CDR1 is LGHDT and CDR2 YNNKEL (reference sequence). Trimming cost V 0 bases and J 0 bases, with 12 bases left between them. The CDR3 length is 16 residues.

This chain connects TRBV20-1 to TRBJ2-5; D perhaps matches TRBD1 (7 bases). Germline assignment: CDR1 DFQATT and CDR2 SNEGSKA (reference sequence). CDR3 length equals 14 residues. Trimming pared 7 bases from V and 4 bases from J, leaving 19 bases between. The CDR3 region is CSGTEAQGGETQYF. CDR3 nucleotide sequence: TGCAGTGGCACAGAGGCCCAGGGGGGAGAGACCCAGTACTTC.

The chain joins TRBV29-1 to TRBJ1-4; D remains ambiguous. Germline CDR1 and CDR2: SQVTM and ANQGSEA. There are 11 residues in the CDR3. Trimming shortened V by 7 bases and J by 4 bases, and 7 bases separated the two germline ends. DNA for the CDR3: TGCAGCGCAGGAAATAATGAAAAACTGTTTTTT. Encoded protein: CSAGNNEKLFF.

The rearrangement joins TRBV9 to TRBJ2-7, with TRBD1 matching over 8 bases. The CDR3 runs 14 residues. The ends lost 3 bases at V and 2 bases at J; junction bases unmatched: 4. Germline CDR1 and CDR2: SGDLS and YYNGEE. The CDR3 nucleotides read TGTGCCAGCAGCGCGGGACAGGACCCCTACGAGCAGTACTTC. This translates into CASSAGQDPYEQYF. The full variable domain, in which reference TRBV9 and TRBJ2-7 provide the parts outside the CDR3, is DSGVTQTPKHLITATGQRVTLRCSPRSGDLSVYWYQQSLDQGLQFLIQYYNGEERAKGNILERFSAQQFPDLHSELNLSSLELGDSALYFCASSAGQDPYEQYFGPGTRLTVT.

This clonotype has only a few counts. The J gene is TRBJ1-5, the V gene TRBV20-1; 7 nucleotides align to TRBD1. The CDR3 totals 15 residues. V shed 0 bases, J shed 3 bases, and the junction held 5 bases outside the gene matches. Germline CDR1 reads DFQATT; CDR2 reads SNEGSKA (reference sequence). The CDR3 reads CSAREMTGPNQPQHF. The CDR3 DNA reads as TGCAGTGCTAGAGAAATGACAGGGCCCAATCAGCCCCAGCATTTT.